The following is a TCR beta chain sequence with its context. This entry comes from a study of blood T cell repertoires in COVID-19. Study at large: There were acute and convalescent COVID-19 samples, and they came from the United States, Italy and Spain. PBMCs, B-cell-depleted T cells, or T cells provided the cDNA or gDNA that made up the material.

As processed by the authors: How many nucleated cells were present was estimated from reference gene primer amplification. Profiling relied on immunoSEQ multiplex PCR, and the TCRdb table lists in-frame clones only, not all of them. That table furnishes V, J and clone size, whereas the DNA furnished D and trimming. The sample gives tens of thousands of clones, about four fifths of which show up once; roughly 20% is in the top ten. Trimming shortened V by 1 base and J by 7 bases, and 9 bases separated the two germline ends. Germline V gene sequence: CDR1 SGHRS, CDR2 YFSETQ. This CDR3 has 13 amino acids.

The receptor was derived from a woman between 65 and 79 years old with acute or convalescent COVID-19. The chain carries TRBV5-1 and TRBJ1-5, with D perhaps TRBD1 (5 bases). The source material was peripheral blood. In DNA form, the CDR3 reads TGCGCCAGCAGCTTGACCCCAGGGCAGCCCCAGCATTTT. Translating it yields CASSLTPGQPQHF.